One sample yielded the 27 T cell receptor beta chains listed below, sequenced in a study of T-cell memory formation after mild COVID-19. TCRdb called the 5' RACE reads again in MiXCR, with one record for every CDR3 protein. Of 400,000 or so distinct CDR3 sequences in the sample, around 20% were seen once. The sample taken for sequencing was PBMCs or a T cell subset sorted from them (not recorded which). The receptor source for this set is an adult woman who had mild COVID-19 (a few samples of this study predate the infection). Cell type and time point are not known.

V gene TRBV3-1 combines with J gene TRBJ2-1; 8 bases line up with TRBD2. The CDR3 is made up of 15 amino acids. Germline V gene lookup returns CDR1 LGHDT and CDR2 YNNKEL (reference sequence). With V trimmed by 1 base and J by 7 bases, 6 bases remained unmatched. CDR3 protein: CASSQAGGARNEQFF. CDR3 coding DNA: TGTGCCAGCAGCCAAGCCGGGGGGGCCAGAAATGAGCAGTTCTTC.

The CDR3 loop reads CASSLGQATPRPQHF. The CDR3 DNA reads TGTGCCAGCAGCCTGGGACAGGCCACTCCTCGGCCCCAGCATTTT. This chain joins TRBV12-3 or TRBV12-4 and TRBJ1-5, with 8 bases matching TRBD1. The CDR3 has 15 residues. V was pared by 6 bases and J by 9 bases, with 13 bases of the junction left unmatched.

The V and J genes are TRBV24-1 and TRBJ2-1; the match to TRBD2 covers 10 bases. V was clipped by 2 bases and J by 8 bases; unmatched bases: 8. Germline V gene data show CDR1 as KGHDR and CDR2 as SFDVKD. The CDR3 totals 16 residues. CDR3 loop: CATSDSSGRGMDEQFF. CDR3 in DNA: TGTGCCACCAGTGATTCTAGCGGGAGAGGTATGGATGAGCAGTTCTTC.

This clonotype was seen more than once but under ten times. This rearrangement joins TRBV6-6 to TRBJ2-1; 12 bases are shared with TRBD1. The trim removed 5 bases at V and 2 bases at J, leaving 16 bases unmatched. The CDR3 spans 20 residues. Germline V gene data show CDR1 as MNHNY and CDR2 as SVGAGI (reference sequence). CDR3 sequence reads: CASSIPGDRGPHPTYNEQFF. For the CDR3, the DNA is TGTGCCAGCAGTATCCCCGGGGACAGGGGGCCTCACCCCACCTACAATGAGCAGTTCTTC.

V is TRBV9 and J is TRBJ1-1; D gene ambiguous. The CDR3 extends over 14 amino acids. With 0 bases removed from V and 4 bases from J, the gap between germline ends came to 10 bases. CDR1 and CDR2 (germline): SGDLS, YYNGEE. CDR3 sequence reads: CASSVEAAGTEAFF. CDR3 coding DNA: TGTGCCAGCAGCGTAGAGGCAGCGGGCACTGAAGCTTTCTTT.

This clonotype appeared many times. J is TRBJ2-5 and V is TRBV6-2 or TRBV6-3; D is ambiguous. This CDR3 has 12 amino acids. V was shortened by 6 bases and J by 1 base, with 6 bases between the two germline ends. Per the germline V gene, CDR1 is MNHEY and CDR2 is SVGEGT. This CDR3 reads CASSLLQETQYF. CDR3 DNA: TGTGCCAGCAGCCTCCTCCAAGAGACCCAGTACTTC.

This chain links TRBV20-1 with TRBJ2-3, with 11 bases fitting TRBD1. The CDR3 totals 17 residues. Germline V gene lookup returns CDR1 DFQATT and CDR2 SNEGSKA (reference sequence). J was trimmed by 0 bases and V by 3 bases; bases with no gene match: 8. The CDR3 protein is CSARGQGVLTSTDTQYF. The CDR3 DNA reads TGCAGTGCTAGGGGACAGGGGGTCCTAACTAGCACAGATACGCAGTATTTT.

In its sample, this clonotype was seen a few times. The chain links TRBV5-1 to TRBJ1-3, with D tentatively TRBD1 (5 bases). Trimming left V 3 bases short and J 2 bases short, with 9 bases between. The CDR3 spans 14 residues. Germline lookup yields CDR1 SGHRS and CDR2 YFSETQ. Written as DNA, the CDR3 is TGCGCCAGCAGCTCCGGGACTGCTGGAAACACCATATATTTT. Its translation is CASSSGTAGNTIYF.

This clonotype was seen more than once but under ten times. The chain is built from TRBV7-8 and TRBJ1-2; 7 positions agree with TRBD1. Germline V lookup: CDR1 SGHVS, CDR2 FQNEAQ. The J segment lost 2 bases and the V segment lost 5 bases, leaving 5 bases of the junction unmatched. The CDR3 runs 14 residues. The CDR3, as DNA: TGTGCCAGCAGCCCAGACAGGGAAAACTATGGCTACACCTTC. This gives the protein CASSPDRENYGYTF.

The chain uses TRBV10-3 and TRBJ2-1, with 14 bases fitting TRBD2. Germline V gene sequence: CDR1 ENHRY, CDR2 SYGVKD. The V gene end was trimmed by 1 base and the J gene end by 0 bases; junction bases not matched to a gene: 8. The CDR3 is made up of 20 amino acids. The CDR3 is CAISEFPSGTSGSSYNEQFF. As DNA, the CDR3 is TGTGCCATCAGTGAGTTTCCAAGCGGGACTAGCGGGAGCTCCTACAATGAGCAGTTCTTC.

This clonotype was seen at least ten times. V is TRBV11-3 and J is TRBJ2-1, with 11 bases lining up with TRBD2. Germline-derived CDR1 and CDR2 are SGHNT and YENEEA. This CDR3 is built from 15 residues. J gave up 9 bases and V 4 bases, and 8 bases lay outside the gene matches. The CDR3 protein is CASSYRLAGGPEQFF. The CDR3 coding sequence is TGTGCCAGCAGCTATCGGCTAGCGGGAGGACCTGAGCAGTTCTTC.

V gene TRBV6-1 combines with J gene TRBJ1-5, with 7 nucleotides matching TRBD1. J gave up 3 bases and V 6 bases, and 11 bases lay outside the gene matches. The CDR3 has 16 residues. Germline lookup yields CDR1 MNHNS and CDR2 SASEGT. The CDR3 loop reads CASRLAGRGFNQPQHF. In DNA form, the CDR3 reads TGTGCCAGCAGGCTCGCCGGCAGGGGGTTCAATCAGCCCCAGCATTTT.

This clonotype was picked up many times. J is TRBJ2-7 and V is TRBV27, with 7 positions matching TRBD1. Germline values: CDR1 MNHEY, CDR2 SMNVEV (reference sequence). Germline trimming cut 0 bases from V and 4 bases from J; bases unmatched to any gene: 9. CDR3 length: 16 amino acids. CDR3 residues: CASSLSTGQAGYEQYF. The CDR3, as DNA: TGTGCCAGCAGTTTATCCACCGGACAGGCTGGATACGAGCAGTACTTC.

This clonotype has a handful of counts. V gene TRBV20-1 combines with J gene TRBJ1-1; no clear D. Trimming pared 3 bases from V and 4 bases from J, leaving 18 bases between. The CDR3 length is 15 residues. Germline CDR1 DFQATT, CDR2 SNEGSKA (reference sequence). CDR3 DNA sequence: TGCAGTGCTAGGATCCATGCGGACGGCGGCACTGAAGCTTTCTTT. Its translation is CSARIHADGGTEAFF.

The chain employs TRBV7-3 and TRBJ2-1; TRBD1 might be the D (6 bases). This CDR3 is 15 amino acids long. V shed 5 bases and J shed 7 bases, with 18 bases lying between them. CDR1 and CDR2 from the germline V gene are SGHTA and FQGTGA. The DNA of the CDR3 is TGTGCCAGCAGCCTTTACAGGGTCGAGGGAAATGAGCAGTTCTTC. Translation: CASSLYRVEGNEQFF.

This clonotype has a count of ten or more. The chain recombines TRBV18 with TRBJ1-1; the match to TRBD1 covers 9 bases. The CDR3 is made up of 14 amino acids. V lost 5 bases to trimming and J lost 5 bases; unmatched junction nucleotides: 6. The germline V gene has CDR1 KGHSH and CDR2 LQKENI. The CDR3 nucleotides read TGTGCCAGCTCAGAGGGACAGGGAAGTACTGAAGCTTTCTTT. Its protein product is CASSEGQGSTEAFF.

This clonotype was found many times. The J gene is TRBJ2-1, the V gene TRBV4-2; TRBD2 matches at 7 bases. V dropped 4 bases and J dropped 8; count of bases not matched to a gene: 11. The CDR3 runs to 15 residues. The V gene's germline CDR1 is LGHNA and CDR2 YNFKEQ. The CDR3 region is CASSPSTSRRDEQFF. The DNA for the CDR3 is TGTGCCAGCAGCCCCTCGACTAGCCGACGCGATGAGCAGTTCTTC.

The table lists this clonotype with a count of one. The V gene is TRBV27, the J gene TRBJ2-6; D not certain. The V end was cut by 4 bases, the J end by 0 bases, with 7 bases between. This CDR3 is built from 15 residues. Germline-derived CDR1 and CDR2 are MNHEY and SMNVEV (reference sequence). The CDR3 loop reads CASSSPLSGANVLTF. In DNA, the CDR3 is TGTGCCAGCAGTTCCCCGCTCTCTGGGGCCAACGTCCTGACTTTC.

The CDR3 nucleotides read TGCAGTGCTAGAGGTGGGGAAACCACAGATACGCAGTATTTT. Protein sequence: CSARGGETTDTQYF. The rearrangement uses TRBV20-1 and TRBJ2-3; D unclear. Germline assignment: CDR1 DFQATT and CDR2 SNEGSKA (reference sequence). V lost 1 base and J lost 2, with 10 bases in between. CDR3 length equals 14 residues.

V usage is TRBV30 and J usage is TRBJ2-5; 9 bases align to TRBD1. Losses at the gene ends were 0 bases for V and 5 bases for J; bases not matched to a gene: 7. The CDR3 is made up of 15 amino acids. Looked up from germline, CDR1 is GTSNPN and CDR2 is SVGIG (reference sequence). CDR3 nucleotides: TGTGCCTGGAGTGTAATTGTGGACAGGGGCGAGACCCAGTACTTC. Translation gives CAWSVIVDRGETQYF.

The V gene is TRBV12-3 or TRBV12-4, the J gene TRBJ1-2; possibly TRBD1 for D (6 bases). This CDR3 region has 15 residues. The V end was cut by 6 bases, the J end by 6 bases, with 20 bases between. This chain's CDR3 is CASRPRTVPRDGYTF. CDR3 nucleotides: TGTGCCAGCAGACCCAGGACAGTCCCTCGGGATGGCTACACCTTC.

In this sample, this clonotype turned up a few times. The V and J genes are TRBV5-1 and TRBJ2-1, with 13 bases aligning to TRBD2. Trimming at V came to 5 bases and at J to 6 bases, leaving 11 bases not matched to a gene. This CDR3 is built from 17 residues. Per the germline V gene, CDR1 is SGHRS and CDR2 is YFSETQ. CDR3 DNA: TGCGCCAGCAGTCGTCCGGGACTAGCGGGAAGCATCAATGAGCAGTTCTTC. Protein: CASSRPGLAGSINEQFF.

This clonotype was picked up a small number of times. The chain links TRBV9 to TRBJ2-7, with no clear D. The V gene's germline CDR1 is SGDLS and CDR2 YYNGEE. The V and J ends lost 4 bases and 5 bases respectively, with 13 bases between them. This CDR3 comprises 13 residues. In nucleotides, the CDR3 is TGTGCCAGCAGCCCAACGGTCTCTCACGAGCAGTACTTC. Translation: CASSPTVSHEQYF.

This CDR3 reads CAWAQGGPEAFF. The CDR3 coding sequence is TGTGCCTGGGCGCAGGGGGGACCTGAAGCTTTCTTT. The gene calls are TRBV30 and TRBJ1-1; TRBD1 matches 7 bases. Trimming at V came to 5 bases and at J to 6 bases, leaving 6 bases not matched to a gene. CDR3 length: 12 residues. Germline V gene sequence: CDR1 GTSNPN, CDR2 SVGIG (reference sequence).

The V gene is TRBV12-3 or TRBV12-4, the J gene TRBJ1-1; 9 bases fit TRBD1. This CDR3 comprises 13 residues. V dropped 3 bases and J dropped 7; count of bases not matched to a gene: 3. The CDR3 nucleotides are TGTGCCAGCAGTTTCGGGGACAGGGATGAAGCTTTCTTT. Encoded protein: CASSFGDRDEAFF.

Only a few counts were recorded for this clonotype. CDR3 in DNA: TGTGCCAGCAGCGACGGGGGCTCCTACGAGCAGTACTTC. Encoded protein: CASSDGGSYEQYF. The chain combines TRBV6-1 with TRBJ2-7; D may be TRBD2 (6 bases). The CDR3 is made up of 13 amino acids. Looked up from germline, CDR1 is MNHNS and CDR2 is SASEGT. The germline V and J ends were trimmed by 6 bases and 0 bases, with 9 bases remaining between them.

The rearrangement uses TRBV18 and TRBJ1-5; TRBD1 might be the D (6 bases). V lost 5 bases and J 4 bases, leaving 15 bases between the germline ends. The CDR3 is 15 amino acids. Germline-derived CDR1 and CDR2 are KGHSH and LQKENI. The CDR3 nucleotides are TGTGCCAGCTCATCCGGGACAAATTTTAATCAGCCCCAGCATTTT. It yields the protein CASSSGTNFNQPQHF.